This is a list of T cell receptor beta chains from one sample in a study of human T cells and chemical hapten exposure. MiXCR was run by TCRdb on the reads, yielding one entry per CDR3 protein. The sample carries around 120,000 distinct CDR3 sequences, around 8.5% recorded once. The specimen sequenced was whole blood. The receptor source for this set is a human donor in good health. Some clones in this sample may be carry-over from other donors' samples. Both conserved end residues are part of each CDR3. D genes are given only for firm matches. Clone size is not always given. Where it is, it says once, few, many or a class for expanded clones.

j_call: TRBJ1-2; clone_size: NA; d_call: NA; v_call: TRBV6-2/TRBV6-3; cdr3_aa: CASSFSDRNYGYTF
j_call: TRBJ2-7; clone_size: NA; d_call: NA; v_call: TRBV4-1; cdr3_aa: CASSEGESGDEQYF
j_call: TRBJ2-3; clone_size: many; d_call: TRBD2; v_call: TRBV12-3/TRBV12-4; cdr3_aa: CASSPGLAEGDTQYF
j_call: TRBJ2-2; clone_size: many; d_call: TRBD2; v_call: TRBV4-3; cdr3_aa: CASSQDMRGANTGELFF
j_call: TRBJ1-2; clone_size: many; d_call: NA; v_call: TRBV9; cdr3_aa: CASSVAAQGNGYTF
j_call: TRBJ1-2; clone_size: many; d_call: TRBD1; v_call: TRBV4-1; cdr3_aa: CASSQANDRDYGYTF
j_call: TRBJ2-5; clone_size: NA; d_call: TRBD1; v_call: TRBV7-9; cdr3_aa: CASSPPFYRGHQETQYF
j_call: TRBJ2-7; clone_size: many; d_call: NA; v_call: TRBV5-1; cdr3_aa: CASSTGRIYEQYF
j_call: TRBJ2-7; clone_size: NA; d_call: TRBD2; v_call: TRBV29-1; cdr3_aa: CSVAGREGREQYF
j_call: TRBJ2-7; clone_size: many; d_call: NA; v_call: TRBV7-2; cdr3_aa: CASSSPQRGRSDSYEQYF